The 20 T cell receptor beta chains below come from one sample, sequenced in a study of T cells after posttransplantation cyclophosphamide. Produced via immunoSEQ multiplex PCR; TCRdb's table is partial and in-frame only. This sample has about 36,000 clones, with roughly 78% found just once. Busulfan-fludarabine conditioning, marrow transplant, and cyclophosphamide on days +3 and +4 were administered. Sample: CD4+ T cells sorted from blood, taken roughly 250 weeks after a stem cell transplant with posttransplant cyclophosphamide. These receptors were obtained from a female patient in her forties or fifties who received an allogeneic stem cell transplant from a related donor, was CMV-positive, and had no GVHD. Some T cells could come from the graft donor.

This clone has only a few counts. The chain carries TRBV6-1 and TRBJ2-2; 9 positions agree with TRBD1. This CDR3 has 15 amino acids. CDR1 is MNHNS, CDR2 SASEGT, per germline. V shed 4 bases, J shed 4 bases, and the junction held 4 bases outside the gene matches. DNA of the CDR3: TGTGCCAGCAGTGGGACAGGGGCTTTCACCGGGGAGCTGTTTTTT. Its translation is CASSGTGAFTGELFF.

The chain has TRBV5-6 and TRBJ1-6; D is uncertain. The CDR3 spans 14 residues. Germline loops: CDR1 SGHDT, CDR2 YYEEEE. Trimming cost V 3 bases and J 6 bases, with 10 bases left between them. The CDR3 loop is CASSSRPSNSPLHF. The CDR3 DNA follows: TGTGCCAGCAGCTCCAGGCCCAGTAATTCACCCCTCCACTTT.

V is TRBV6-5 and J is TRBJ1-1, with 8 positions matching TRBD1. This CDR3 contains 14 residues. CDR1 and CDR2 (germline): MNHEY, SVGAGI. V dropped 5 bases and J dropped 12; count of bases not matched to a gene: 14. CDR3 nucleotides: TGTGCCAGCAGTCCCGGTCAGGGGGCGCGACTAACTTTCTTT. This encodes CASSPGQGARLTFF.

The CDR3 DNA is TGTGCCAGCAGCTTGGGGACAACTGAAGCTTTCTTT. Translated: CASSLGTTEAFF. This chain joins TRBV5-4 and TRBJ1-1, with D tentatively TRBD1 (5 bases). V dropped 0 bases and J dropped 5 bases, with 5 bases sitting between them. The germline gives CDR1 SGHNT, CDR2 YYREEE (reference sequence). The CDR3 totals 12 residues.

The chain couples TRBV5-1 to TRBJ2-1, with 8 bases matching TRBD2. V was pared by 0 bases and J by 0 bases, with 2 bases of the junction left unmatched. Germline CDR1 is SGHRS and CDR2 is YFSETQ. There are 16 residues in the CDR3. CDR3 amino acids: CASSLASGFSYNEQFF. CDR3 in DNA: TGCGCCAGCAGCTTGGCTAGCGGGTTCTCCTACAATGAGCAGTTCTTC.

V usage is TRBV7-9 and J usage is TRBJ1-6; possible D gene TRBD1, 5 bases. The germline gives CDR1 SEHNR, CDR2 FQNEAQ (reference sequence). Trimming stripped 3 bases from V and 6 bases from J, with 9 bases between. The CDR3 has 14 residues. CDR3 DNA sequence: TGTGCCAGCAGCTTCACGGACATTAATTCACCCCTCCACTTT. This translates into CASSFTDINSPLHF. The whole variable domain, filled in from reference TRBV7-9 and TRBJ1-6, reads DTGVSQNPRHKITKRGQNVTFRCDPISEHNRLYWYRQTLGQGPEFLTYFQNEAQLEKSRLLSDRFSAERPKGSFSTLEIQRTEQGDSAMYLCASSFTDINSPLHFGNGTRLTVT.

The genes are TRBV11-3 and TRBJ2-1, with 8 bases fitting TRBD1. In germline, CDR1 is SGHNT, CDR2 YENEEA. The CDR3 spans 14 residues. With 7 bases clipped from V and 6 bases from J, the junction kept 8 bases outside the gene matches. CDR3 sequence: CASTPGGKANEQFF. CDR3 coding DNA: TGTGCCAGCACCCCAGGGGGCAAAGCCAATGAGCAGTTCTTC.

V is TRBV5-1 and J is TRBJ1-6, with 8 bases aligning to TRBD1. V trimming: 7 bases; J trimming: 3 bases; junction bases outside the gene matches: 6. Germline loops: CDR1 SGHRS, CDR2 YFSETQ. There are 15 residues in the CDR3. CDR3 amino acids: CASGMTGDYNSPLHF. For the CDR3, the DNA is TGCGCCAGCGGAATGACAGGGGACTATAATTCACCCCTCCACTTT.

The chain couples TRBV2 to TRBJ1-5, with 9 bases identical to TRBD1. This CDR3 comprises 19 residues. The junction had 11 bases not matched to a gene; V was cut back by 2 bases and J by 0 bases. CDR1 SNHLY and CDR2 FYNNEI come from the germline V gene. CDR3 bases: TGTGCCAGCAGTGAAAGCGGGACAGGGCTTACCGTTAGCAATCAGCCCCAGCATTTT. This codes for CASSESGTGLTVSNQPQHF.

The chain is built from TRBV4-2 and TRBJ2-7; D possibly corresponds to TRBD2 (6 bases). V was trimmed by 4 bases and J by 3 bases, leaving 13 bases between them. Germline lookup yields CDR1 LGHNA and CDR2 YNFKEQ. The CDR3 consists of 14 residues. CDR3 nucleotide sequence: TGTGCCAGCAGCCTCCAGGGAGGCCACTACGAGCAGTACTTC. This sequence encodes CASSLQGGHYEQYF.

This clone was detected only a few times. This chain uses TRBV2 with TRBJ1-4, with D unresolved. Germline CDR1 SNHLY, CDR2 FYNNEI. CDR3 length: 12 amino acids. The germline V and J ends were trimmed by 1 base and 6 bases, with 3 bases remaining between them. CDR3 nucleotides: TGTGCCAGCAGTGAAGTCGATGAAAAACTGTTTTTT. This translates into CASSEVDEKLFF.

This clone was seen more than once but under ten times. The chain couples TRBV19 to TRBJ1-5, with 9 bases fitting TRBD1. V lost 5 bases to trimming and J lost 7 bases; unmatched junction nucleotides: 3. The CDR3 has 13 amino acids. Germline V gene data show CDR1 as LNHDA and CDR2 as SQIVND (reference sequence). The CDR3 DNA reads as TGTGCCAGTAGTCAGGGACAGGGCCAGCCCCAGCATTTT. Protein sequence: CASSQGQGQPQHF.

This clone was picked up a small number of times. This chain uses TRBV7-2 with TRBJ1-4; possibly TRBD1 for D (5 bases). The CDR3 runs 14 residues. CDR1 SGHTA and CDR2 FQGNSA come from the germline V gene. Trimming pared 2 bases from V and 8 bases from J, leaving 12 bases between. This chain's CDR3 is CASSLNRFSEKLFF. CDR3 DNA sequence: TGTGCCAGCAGCTTAAACAGGTTTAGCGAAAAACTGTTTTTT.

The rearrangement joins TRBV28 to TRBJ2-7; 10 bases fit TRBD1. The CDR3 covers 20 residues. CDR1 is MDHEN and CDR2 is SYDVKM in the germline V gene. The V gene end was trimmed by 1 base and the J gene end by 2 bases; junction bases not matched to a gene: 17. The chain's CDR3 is CASSLFYPRRTGGFTYEQYF. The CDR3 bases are TGTGCCAGCAGTTTATTCTACCCTCGAAGGACAGGGGGATTCACCTACGAGCAGTACTTC.

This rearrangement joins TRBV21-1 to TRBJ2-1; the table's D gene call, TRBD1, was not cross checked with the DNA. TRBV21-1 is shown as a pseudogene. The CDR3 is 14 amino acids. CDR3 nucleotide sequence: TGTGCCAGCCGGCAGGGGCTTGTGGACAATGAGCAGTTCTTC. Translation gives CASRQGLVDNEQFF.

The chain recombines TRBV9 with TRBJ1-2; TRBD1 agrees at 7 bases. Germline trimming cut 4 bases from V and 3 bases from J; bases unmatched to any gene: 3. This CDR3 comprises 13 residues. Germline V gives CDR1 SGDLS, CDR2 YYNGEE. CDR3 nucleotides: TGTGCCAGCAGCCCGGGGACAGACTATGGCTACACCTTC. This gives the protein CASSPGTDYGYTF.

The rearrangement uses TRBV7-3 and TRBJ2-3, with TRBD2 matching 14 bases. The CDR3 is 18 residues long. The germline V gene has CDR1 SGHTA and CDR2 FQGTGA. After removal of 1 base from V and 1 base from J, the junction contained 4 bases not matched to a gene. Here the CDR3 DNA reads TGTGCCAGCAGCTTAAGACTAGCGGGGGGGTCTGGCACAGATACGCAGTATTTT. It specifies CASSLRLAGGSGTDTQYF. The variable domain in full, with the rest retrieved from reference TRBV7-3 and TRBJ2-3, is GAGVSQTPSNKVTEKGKYVELRCDPISGHTALYWYRQSLGQGPEFLIYFQGTGAADDSGLPNDRFFAVRPEGSVSTLKIQRTERGDSAVYLCASSLRLAGGSGTDTQYFGPGTRLTVL.

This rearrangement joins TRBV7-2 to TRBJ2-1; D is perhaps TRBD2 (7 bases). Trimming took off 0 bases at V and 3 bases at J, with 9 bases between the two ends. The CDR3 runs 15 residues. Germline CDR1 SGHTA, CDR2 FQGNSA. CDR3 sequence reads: CASSLARGLYNEQFF. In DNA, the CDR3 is TGTGCCAGCAGCTTAGCGCGGGGGCTCTACAATGAGCAGTTCTTC.

This CDR3 is CASSLRDSNYGYTF. The CDR3 DNA follows: TGTGCCAGCAGCCTAAGGGACTCTAACTATGGCTACACCTTC. The rearrangement joins TRBV9 to TRBJ1-2; D possibly corresponds to TRBD1 (5 bases). This CDR3 region has 14 residues. Germline-derived CDR1 and CDR2 are SGDLS and YYNGEE. V lost 4 bases, J lost 0 bases, and 10 bases lay in between.

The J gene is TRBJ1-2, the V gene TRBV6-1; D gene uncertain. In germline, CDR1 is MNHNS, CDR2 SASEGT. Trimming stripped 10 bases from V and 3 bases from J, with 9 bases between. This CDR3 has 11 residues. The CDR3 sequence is CAITAYYGYTF. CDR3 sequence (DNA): TGTGCCATTACAGCCTACTATGGCTACACCTTC.